The 19 T cell receptor beta chains presented below share a single source sample, sequenced in a study of pediatric ulcerative colitis. This table comes from immunoSEQ multiplex PCR, and its TCRdb copy is limited to in-frame clones, with some not included. The data contain 15,000 to 20,000 clones, 80% of them seen just once; the ten biggest clones take up about 7.6%. One to two pinch biopsies were taken from the rectum during colonoscopy. Sequencing input: gut tissue. The receptors stem from a boy between 10 and 17 years old who was a control in a study of pediatric ulcerative colitis.

The genes are TRBV28 and TRBJ2-1; 10 bases are shared with TRBD1. CDR1 MDHEN and CDR2 SYDVKM come from the germline V gene. Germline trimming cut 10 bases from V and 2 bases from J; bases unmatched to any gene: 14. There are 17 residues in the CDR3. Here the CDR3 DNA reads TGTGCCACCATCCCCGGGGACAGGGGAGGAACCTACAATGAGCAGTTCTTC. Protein sequence: CATIPGDRGGTYNEQFF.

The J gene is TRBJ2-5, the V gene TRBV14; 7 nucleotides align to TRBD1. The CDR3 is made up of 16 amino acids. The germline V gene has CDR1 SGHDN and CDR2 FVKESK. Trimming removed 1 base from V and 3 bases from J; junction bases left unmatched: 8. The CDR3 here is CASSQAGQVGKETQYF. Written as DNA, the CDR3 is TGTGCCAGCAGCCAAGCTGGACAGGTTGGGAAAGAGACCCAGTACTTC.

The chain couples TRBV19 to TRBJ2-3, with D possibly being TRBD2 (5 bases). Per germline, CDR1 LNHDA and CDR2 SQIVND (reference sequence). Trimming took off 8 bases at V and 5 bases at J, with 8 bases between the two ends. The CDR3 has 11 residues. CDR3 protein: CASSRGDTQYF. CDR3 bases: TGTGCCAGTTCACGGGGAGATACGCAGTATTTT. Full variable domain (outside the CDR3, taken from reference TRBV19 and TRBJ2-3): DGGITQSPKYLFRKEGQNVTLSCEQNLNHDAMYWYRQDPGQGLRLIYYSQIVNDFQKGDIAEGYSVSREKKESFPLTVTSAQKNPTAFYLCASSRGDTQYFGPGTRLTVL.

The CDR3 is CASSPGLATDTQYF. The DNA for the CDR3 is TGTGCCAGTAGTCCGGGACTAGCTACAGATACGCAGTATTTT. V and J are TRBV19 and TRBJ2-3, with 9 bases identical to TRBD2. This CDR3 spans 14 amino acids. CDR1 and CDR2 from the germline V gene are LNHDA and SQIVND (reference sequence). The junction had 3 bases not matched to a gene; V was cut back by 5 bases and J by 3 bases.

The chain has TRBV6-5 and TRBJ2-3, with D possibly TRBD1 on 6 matching bases. Germline values: CDR1 MNHEY, CDR2 SVGAGI. V lost 6 bases, J lost 1 base, and 8 bases lay in between. The CDR3 sequence is 13 residues long. The CDR3 is CASRPGGTDTQYF. As DNA, the CDR3 is TGTGCCAGCAGGCCAGGGGGCACAGATACGCAGTATTTT.

The chain carries TRBV11-2 and TRBJ1-4; tentatively, D is TRBD1 (5 bases). Germline assignment: CDR1 SGHAT and CDR2 FQNNGV. This CDR3 comprises 16 residues. V shed 0 bases and J shed 0 bases, with 8 bases lying between them. The CDR3 DNA reads as TGTGCCAGCAGCTTAGACAGGGAAACAACTAATGAAAAACTGTTTTTT. Protein: CASSLDRETTNEKLFF.

The V gene is TRBV5-1, the J gene TRBJ2-3, with TRBD1 matching over 7 bases. CDR1 SGHRS and CDR2 YFSETQ come from the germline V gene. J gave up 5 bases and V 3 bases, and 6 bases lay outside the gene matches. This CDR3 comprises 14 residues. CDR3 sequence (DNA): TGCGCCAGCAGCTCCACAGGGGTCCAAGATACGCAGTATTTT. Its translation is CASSSTGVQDTQYF.

In its sample, this clone was seen once. V is TRBV9 and J is TRBJ2-1; 7 bases map to TRBD2. Trimming removed 4 bases from V and 0 bases from J; junction bases left unmatched: 10. Per germline, CDR1 SGDLS and CDR2 YYNGEE. This CDR3 spans 17 amino acids. The CDR3 region is CASSPTVGGGSYNEQFF. The CDR3 region has the DNA TGTGCCAGCAGCCCAACAGTTGGGGGGGGCTCCTACAATGAGCAGTTCTTC. The complete variable domain, with remaining parts taken from reference TRBV9 and TRBJ2-1, reads DSGVTQTPKHLITATGQRVTLRCSPRSGDLSVYWYQQSLDQGLQFLIQYYNGEERAKGNILERFSAQQFPDLHSELNLSSLELGDSALYFCASSPTVGGGSYNEQFFGPGTRLTVL.

This rearrangement joins TRBV18 to TRBJ2-1; 7 bases are a match to TRBD1. This CDR3 has 16 residues. V lost 6 bases and J lost 4; bases outside the gene matches: 12. Germline loops: CDR1 KGHSH, CDR2 LQKENI. This CDR3 reads CASSLQGTALYNEQFF. The CDR3 bases are TGTGCCAGCTCCCTACAGGGGACCGCTCTTTACAATGAGCAGTTCTTC.

The CDR3 here is CSATGMNTEAFF. The CDR3 coding sequence is TGCAGCGCCACAGGGATGAACACTGAAGCTTTCTTT. The chain carries TRBV29-1 and TRBJ1-1, with a possible D match to TRBD1 (6 bases). Germline V gene data show CDR1 as SQVTM and CDR2 as ANQGSEA. The CDR3 extends over 12 amino acids. Trimming shortened V by 7 bases and J by 0 bases, and 9 bases separated the two germline ends. The variable domain in full, with the rest retrieved from reference TRBV29-1 and TRBJ1-1, is SAVISQKPSRDICQRGTSLTIQCQVDSQVTMMFWYRQQPGQSLTLIATANQGSEATYESGFVIDKFPISRPNLTFSTLTVSNMSPEDSSIYLCSATGMNTEAFFGQGTRLTVV.

The chain links TRBV15 to TRBJ1-1; D perhaps matches TRBD1 (5 bases). This CDR3 spans 13 amino acids. Looked up from germline, CDR1 is LNHNV and CDR2 is YYDKDF (reference sequence). Trimming pared 3 bases from V and 8 bases from J, leaving 13 bases between. The CDR3 region has the DNA TGTGCCACCAGCAGGCCAGGGTTATCCGAAGCTTTCTTT. The encoded protein is CATSRPGLSEAFF.

CDR3 residues: CASSVELRGGDGYTF. The DNA of the CDR3 is TGTGCCAGCAGCGTAGAACTCAGAGGGGGCGATGGCTACACCTTC. The chain carries TRBV9 and TRBJ1-2, with TRBD1 matching 7 bases. V lost 0 bases and J lost 6; bases outside the gene matches: 8. This CDR3 region has 15 residues. Germline loops: CDR1 SGDLS, CDR2 YYNGEE. Full variable domain (missing parts from reference TRBV9 and TRBJ1-2): DSGVTQTPKHLITATGQRVTLRCSPRSGDLSVYWYQQSLDQGLQFLIQYYNGEERAKGNILERFSAQQFPDLHSELNLSSLELGDSALYFCASSVELRGGDGYTFGSGTRLTVV.

The rearrangement links TRBV7-2 to TRBJ2-3; D possibly uses TRBD1 or TRBD2 (5 bases each). The V end lost 1 base, the J end lost 7 bases, and 15 bases lay between the germline ends. Germline lookup yields CDR1 SGHTA and CDR2 FQGNSA. The CDR3 runs to 15 residues. The CDR3 DNA reads TGTGCCAGCAGCTTAGGGACGCCCAAGGGACATACGCAGTATTTT. This gives the protein CASSLGTPKGHTQYF. The variable domain in full, with the rest retrieved from reference TRBV7-2 and TRBJ2-3, is GAGVSQSPSNKVTEKGKDVELRCDPISGHTALYWYRQSLGQGLEFLIYFQGNSAPDKSGLPSDRFSAERTGGSVSTLTIQRTQQEDSAVYLCASSLGTPKGHTQYFGPGTRLTVL.

This clone was seen just once. The chain uses TRBV19 and TRBJ2-6, with a possible D match to TRBD2 (7 bases). CDR1 and CDR2 from the germline V gene are LNHDA and SQIVND (reference sequence). The CDR3 spans 20 residues. V lost 7 bases and J lost 0, with 25 bases in between. The CDR3 reads CASISSGGSSRLSGANVLTF. The CDR3 nucleotides are TGTGCCAGTATTTCGTCGGGGGGCTCCTCCCGTCTCTCTGGGGCCAACGTCCTGACTTTC.

The genes are TRBV5-1 and TRBJ2-1, with 7 bases matching TRBD1. The CDR3 loop spans 14 amino acids. V was pared by 3 bases and J by 0 bases, with 0 bases of the junction left unmatched. Germline lookup yields CDR1 SGHRS and CDR2 YFSETQ. The DNA of the CDR3 is TGCGCCAGCAGCTCAGGGGGCTCCTACAATGAGCAGTTCTTC. This translates into CASSSGGSYNEQFF.

Written as DNA, the CDR3 is TGTGCCAGCAGCTCTAACACAGATACGCAGTATTTT. Encoded protein: CASSSNTDTQYF. J is TRBJ2-3 and V is TRBV7-2, with D hard to call. CDR1 is SGHTA, CDR2 FQGNSA, per germline. The CDR3 runs to 12 residues. V lost 4 bases to trimming and J lost 2 bases, with 4 bases between them.

The J gene is TRBJ2-1, the V gene TRBV11-3; 7 bases are shared with TRBD2. Losses at the gene ends were 4 bases for V and 1 base for J; bases not matched to a gene: 4. CDR3 length: 15 residues. The germline V gene has CDR1 SGHNT and CDR2 YENEEA. As DNA, the CDR3 is TGTGCCAGCAGCTCGCAAGCGGGATCCTACAATGAGCAGTTCTTC. It yields the protein CASSSQAGSYNEQFF.

The rearrangement links TRBV2 to TRBJ2-5; D is perhaps TRBD1 (5 bases). The CDR3 is 13 amino acids. The V end was cut by 6 bases, the J end by 2 bases, with 10 bases between. Germline V gives CDR1 SNHLY, CDR2 FYNNEI. The CDR3 nucleotides read TGTGCCAGCAGACCACAGGTTCAAGAGACCCAGTACTTC. It translates to CASRPQVQETQYF. The full variable domain, with the rest looked up from reference TRBV2 and TRBJ2-5, is EPEVTQTPSHQVTQMGQEVILRCVPISNHLYFYWYRQILGQKVEFLVSFYNNEISEKSEIFDDQFSVERPDGSNFTLKIRSTKLEDSAMYFCASRPQVQETQYFGPGTRLLVL.

V usage is TRBV10-3 and J usage is TRBJ2-1, with 10 bases fitting TRBD2. Germline V gene data show CDR1 as ENHRY and CDR2 as SYGVKD. J gave up 4 bases and V 4 bases, and 7 bases lay outside the gene matches. There are 16 residues in the CDR3. In DNA, the CDR3 is TGTGCCATCAGTGTAAATAGCGGGGGGTATTACAATGAGCAGTTCTTC. Its translation: CAISVNSGGYYNEQFF.